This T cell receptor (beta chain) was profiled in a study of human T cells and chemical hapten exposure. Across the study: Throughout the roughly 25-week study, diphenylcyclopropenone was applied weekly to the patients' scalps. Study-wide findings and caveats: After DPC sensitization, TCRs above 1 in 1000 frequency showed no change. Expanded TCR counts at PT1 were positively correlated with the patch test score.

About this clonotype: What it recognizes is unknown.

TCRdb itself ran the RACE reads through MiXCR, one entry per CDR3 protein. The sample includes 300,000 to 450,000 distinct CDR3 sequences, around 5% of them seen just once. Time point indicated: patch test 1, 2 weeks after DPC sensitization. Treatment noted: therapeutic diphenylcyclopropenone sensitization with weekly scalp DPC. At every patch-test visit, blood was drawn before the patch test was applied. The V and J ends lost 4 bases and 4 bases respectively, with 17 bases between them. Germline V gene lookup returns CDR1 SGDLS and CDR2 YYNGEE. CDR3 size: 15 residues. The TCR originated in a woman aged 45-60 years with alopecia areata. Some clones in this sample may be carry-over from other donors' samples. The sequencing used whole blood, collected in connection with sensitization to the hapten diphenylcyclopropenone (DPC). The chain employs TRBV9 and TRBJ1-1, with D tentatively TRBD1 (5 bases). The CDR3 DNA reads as TGTGCCAGCAGCTCCAGTCAGGGTTCTACCACTGAAGCTTTCTTT. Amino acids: CASSSSQGSTTEAFF.